This T cell receptor (beta chain) was identified during a study of Ad26.COV2.S vaccination and SARS-CoV-2 variants. The CDR3 is 17 amino acids. Germline V lookup: CDR1 KGHSH, CDR2 LQKENI. Deletions cut 3 bases from V and 3 bases from J, with 21 bases between. The data were produced by immunoSEQ multiplex PCR, yet TCRdb's version contains in-frame clones alone and is incomplete. The sample includes roughly 320,000 clones, roughly 91% of them seen just once. Treatment here: over 15 received Ad26.COV2.S at low or high dose, single or two shots; 5 received placebo; per-sample allocation not given. Specimen acquisition occurred on day 63 following the initial vaccine or placebo injection.

The TCR sequence derives from a person between 18 and 65 years old who received the Ad26.COV2.S COVID-19 vaccine or a placebo. The material was peripheral blood, obtained in a trial of Ad26.COV2.S vaccine versus placebo. This chain uses TRBV18 with TRBJ2-7, with D possibly matching TRBD1 (6 bases). CDR3 sequence: CASSPHPPGRGNYEQYF. CDR3 DNA sequence: TGTGCCAGCTCACCGCACCCCCCCGGCAGGGGCAACTACGAGCAGTACTTC.